The source of this TCR beta chain is a study of cytomegalovirus exposure and HLA in healthy donors. Study details: The 90 to 150 validation repertoires used a platform that matched the one used for the 600 to 750 first-cohort repertoires, as a later analysis reported.

Only in-frame clones appear in the TCRdb table, and some are missing; sequencing was by immunoSEQ multiplex PCR. The sample holds about 130,000 clones, just under 85% seen once. Study outcomes and limitations: The authors enumerated 150 to 200 TCR beta chains as linked to cytomegalovirus.

On this clone itself: Antigen unknown.

Germline CDR1 and CDR2: LNHDA and SQIVND (reference sequence). V trimming: 3 bases; J trimming: 4 bases; junction bases outside the gene matches: 8. The CDR3 consists of 16 residues. This chain uses TRBV19 with TRBJ1-1, with 10 bases matching TRBD1. This receptor was taken from a man younger than 45 in good health and CMV-seropositive. The specimen was PBMCs. CDR3 bases: TGTGCCAGTAGTATGCAGACAGGGGGCAGGAGCACTGAAGCTTTCTTT. Translating it yields CASSMQTGGRSTEAFF.